This is a list of T cell receptor beta chains from one sample in a study of blood T cells in healthy people across ages. One entry per CDR3 protein, called by TCRdb with MiXCR from the 5' RACE reads. The sample has approximately 800,000 distinct CDR3 sequences; roughly 25% are singletons. The data also belong to a second study, concerning T cells of mothers and their children.

Sequenced sample: blood. Receptors originate from a boy aged 5-17 years in good health. Each CDR3 is given with its conserved first and last residue. The D gene is left open where the match is weak. Rows give clone size only sometimes, using once, few, many, or a class for an expanded clone.

J,V,size,D,CDR3,DNA
TRBJ2-6,TRBV6-2/TRBV6-3,-,-,CASSPVAGANVLTF,TGTGCCAGCAGCCCCGTAGCTGGGGCCAACGTCCTGACTTTC
TRBJ2-2,TRBV5-1,-,-,CASSLQRMGTGELFF,TGCGCCAGCAGCTTGCAGCGGATGGGGACCGGGGAGCTGTTTTTT
TRBJ2-2,TRBV5-6,-,TRBD1,CASSRGTGVTIRDTGELFF,TGTGCCAGCAGCCGCGGGACAGGGGTAACGATAAGGGATACCGGGGAGCTGTTTTTT
TRBJ2-7,TRBV12-3/TRBV12-4,few,TRBD1,CASSVTGLGFEQYF,TGTGCCAGCAGTGTGACAGGGTTGGGTTTCGAGCAGTACTTC
TRBJ1-4,TRBV20-1,few,TRBD1,CSARGGADRAEKLFF,TGCAGTGCTAGAGGCGGTGCGGACAGGGCAGAAAAACTGTTTTTT
TRBJ2-7,TRBV14,-,-,CASSQVGGSEQYF,TGTGCCAGCAGCCAAGTGGGTGGATCCGAGCAGTACTTC
TRBJ2-1,TRBV21-1,few,-,CASSKGHRGNEQFF,TGTGCCAGCAGCAAAGGGCACAGGGGTAATGAGCAGTTCTTC
TRBJ1-4,TRBV7-2,-,TRBD1,CASSFNRGGEKLFF,TGTGCCAGCAGCTTCAACAGGGGAGGTGAAAAACTGTTTTTT
TRBJ2-5,TRBV20-1,-,-,CSATRTAQETQYF,TGCAGTGCTACCCGGACAGCTCAAGAGACCCAGTACTTC
TRBJ2-1,TRBV12-3/TRBV12-4,-,TRBD2,CASSLTSGTPYNEQFF,TGTGCCAGCAGTTTGACTAGCGGGACTCCCTACAATGAGCAGTTCTTC
TRBJ2-7,TRBV2,-,TRBD2,CASYLRTSVTSEQYF,TGTGCCAGCTACCTCCGGACTAGCGTGACCTCCGAGCAGTACTTC
TRBJ1-4,TRBV29-1,few,-,CSVEGGDEKLFF,TGCAGCGTTGAGGGGGGAGATGAAAAACTGTTTTTT
TRBJ2-6,TRBV28,-,-,CASSAQLIWGATEANVLTF,TGTGCCAGCAGTGCCCAACTAATCTGGGGGGCAACTGAGGCCAACGTCCTGACTTTC
TRBJ2-3,TRBV4-1,-,-,CASSQVGTDTQYF,TGCGCCAGCAGCCAAGTAGGTACAGATACGCAGTATTTT
TRBJ1-6,TRBV20-1,-,TRBD1,CSATGGTGGGRVNSPLHF,TGCAGTGCTACCGGAGGGACAGGAGGCGGAAGGGTGAATTCACCCCTCCACTTT
TRBJ2-6,TRBV7-8,few,-,CASSGDSSGANVLTF,TGTGCCAGCAGCGGTGACAGCTCTGGGGCCAACGTCCTGACTTTC
TRBJ2-2,TRBV11-2,few,-,CASSLERVLNTGELFF,TGTGCCAGCAGCTTAGAAAGGGTGTTGAACACCGGGGAGCTGTTTTTT
TRBJ2-1,TRBV12-3/TRBV12-4,-,-,CASFMGLAYNEQFF,TGTGCCAGTTTCATGGGTCTCGCCTACAATGAGCAGTTCTTC
TRBJ2-2,TRBV9,few,TRBD1,CASSPQGMNTGELFF,TGTGCCAGCAGCCCACAGGGGATGAACACCGGGGAGCTGTTTTTT
TRBJ2-3,TRBV4-1,few,-,CASSQGALLGSSTDTQYF,TGCGCCAGCAGCCAAGGGGCCCTTTTAGGGAGCAGCACAGATACGCAGTATTTT
TRBJ2-7,TRBV20-1,-,TRBD2,CSARAGTSGSYEQYF,TGCAGTGCTAGAGCAGGGACTAGCGGCTCCTACGAGCAGTACTTC
TRBJ2-6,TRBV7-9,-,-,CASARDGGANVLTF,TGTGCCAGCGCTAGGGACGGCGGGGCCAACGTCCTGACTTTC
TRBJ1-1,TRBV20-1,-,-,CSARDLGSAPNTEAFF,TGCAGTGCTAGAGATCTGGGGTCGGCTCCAAACACTGAAGCTTTCTTT
TRBJ2-3,TRBV2,many,-,CASSEDAGLYTDTQYF,TGTGCCAGCAGTGAAGATGCGGGGCTTTACACAGATACGCAGTATTTT
TRBJ2-5,TRBV3-1,-,-,CASSQDGRNKETQYF,TGTGCCAGCAGCCAAGATGGACGAAACAAAGAGACCCAGTACTTC
TRBJ2-5,TRBV28,-,-,CASSFDDLSQETQYF,TGTGCCAGCAGTTTCGACGATCTGTCCCAAGAGACCCAGTACTTC
TRBJ2-7,TRBV5-1,-,-,CASSPPRGVEQYF,TGCGCCAGCAGCCCCCCTCGAGGGGTCGAGCAGTACTTC
TRBJ1-4,TRBV15,few,-,CATSRVLTVTNEKLFF,TGTGCCACCAGCAGAGTACTGACTGTGACTAATGAAAAACTGTTTTTT
TRBJ2-5,TRBV5-1,-,-,CASSGGTSSPPQYF,TGCGCCAGCAGCGGCGGGACCTCAAGCCCGCCCCAGTACTTC
TRBJ2-2,TRBV5-6,few,-,CASSLEWQPHFLGELFF,TGTGCCAGCAGCTTGGAGTGGCAGCCCCACTTTTTAGGGGAGCTGTTTTTT
TRBJ2-7,TRBV12-3/TRBV12-4,-,-,CASSSLGRDEQYF,TGTGCCAGCAGCTCCCTCGGCAGGGACGAGCAGTACTTC
TRBJ2-6,TRBV3-1,-,-,CASSQARSQAGANVLTF,TGTGCCAGCAGCCAGGCCAGGTCCCAGGCTGGGGCCAACGTCCTGACTTTC
TRBJ1-6,TRBV10-2,-,-,CASSVGLPGDNSPLHF,TGCGCCAGCAGTGTTGGCCTGCCAGGCGATAATTCACCCCTCCACTTT
TRBJ2-5,TRBV4-3,few,TRBD2,CASSPDTSGGAQETQYF,TGCGCCAGCAGCCCTGACACTAGCGGGGGGGCCCAAGAGACCCAGTACTTC
TRBJ2-6,TRBV5-1,few,-,CASSFQTTAGANVLTF,TGCGCCAGCAGCTTCCAAACGACAGCTGGGGCCAACGTCCTGACTTTC
TRBJ2-3,TRBV4-3,-,-,CASSLSLEADTQYF,TGCGCCAGCAGCCTTAGCCTGGAGGCAGATACGCAGTATTTT
TRBJ2-3,TRBV20-1,once,TRBD2,CSAPGLAGATDTQYF,TGCAGTGCTCCGGGACTAGCGGGGGCCACAGATACGCAGTATTTT
TRBJ2-7,TRBV7-9,-,TRBD2,CASSWVLAGDLSYEQYF,TGTGCCAGCAGCTGGGTCCTAGCGGGGGATCTCTCCTACGAGCAGTACTTC
TRBJ2-6,TRBV5-1,-,-,CASSAALDPGANVLTF,TGCGCCAGCAGCGCCGCCTTAGACCCTGGGGCCAACGTCCTGACTTTC
TRBJ1-4,TRBV7-6,once,-,CASSLAETSATNEKLFF,TGTGCCAGCAGCTTAGCTGAGACGAGTGCAACTAATGAAAAACTGTTTTTT
TRBJ2-7,TRBV28,many,-,CASSFGYEQYF,TGTGCCAGCAGTTTCGGCTACGAGCAGTACTTC